Listed here are 21 T cell receptor beta chains from one sample, sequenced in a study of blood T cell repertoires in COVID-19. TCRdb's copy holds only in-frame clones and misses some; the assay was immunoSEQ multiplex PCR. Found here are about 190,000 clones, 75% to 90% of them singletons; the top ten hold 1% to 1.4%. Sequenced material: peripheral blood. The receptor set was obtained from a man aged 30 to 45 with acute or convalescent COVID-19.

This clone was counted only a few times. The genes are TRBV12-5 and TRBJ1-1; 7 positions match TRBD1. CDR3 length: 14 residues. Trimming took 6 bases from V and 4 from J; bases not matched to a gene: 8. Germline CDR1 LGHNT, CDR2 FRNRAP. CDR3 in DNA: TGTGCTAGTGGCACAGGGGATGGGGCCACTGAAGCTTTCTTT. Translated, it gives CASGTGDGATEAFF.

This chain links TRBV28 with TRBJ2-3; TRBD1 agrees at 7 bases. The trim removed 5 bases at V and 3 bases at J, leaving 5 bases unmatched. This CDR3 spans 14 amino acids. Germline lookup yields CDR1 MDHEN and CDR2 SYDVKM. The CDR3 is CASSPDRETDTQYF. The CDR3 bases are TGTGCCAGCAGTCCCGACAGGGAAACAGATACGCAGTATTTT.

This chain joins TRBV29-1 and TRBJ1-1, with 7 bases that match TRBD1. This CDR3 has 13 residues. V trimming: 7 bases; J trimming: 1 base; junction bases outside the gene matches: 6. The germline gives CDR1 SQVTM, CDR2 ANQGSEA. The CDR3 DNA reads as TGCAGCGCTTCAGACAGGGCGAACACTGAAGCTTTCTTT. Protein product: CSASDRANTEAFF.

V is TRBV5-4 and J is TRBJ2-2; D uncertain. This CDR3 has 14 amino acids. V shed 0 bases and J shed 4 bases, with 7 bases lying between them. CDR1 is SGHNT and CDR2 is YYREEE in the germline V gene (reference sequence). In nucleotides, the CDR3 is TGTGCCAGCAGCTTGGAACGGAGCACCGGGGAGCTGTTTTTT. Protein: CASSLERSTGELFF.

This CDR3 is CASSLARGQGSSGYTF. The CDR3 DNA sequence: TGCGCCAGCAGCTTGGCCAGGGGGCAAGGCTCCTCTGGCTACACCTTC. This chain connects TRBV5-1 to TRBJ1-2, with 8 bases that match TRBD1. Germline assignment: CDR1 SGHRS and CDR2 YFSETQ. V lost 0 bases and J lost 7; bases outside the gene matches: 11. CDR3 length: 16 amino acids.

This chain's CDR3 is CASSFSGQNNEQFF. The CDR3 DNA reads TGCGCCAGCAGCTTTTCGGGACAAAACAATGAGCAGTTCTTC. The rearrangement links TRBV5-1 to TRBJ2-1, with D possibly being TRBD1 (6 bases). The V gene lost 2 bases and the J gene lost 5 bases, with 11 bases spanning the gap. CDR1 is SGHRS, CDR2 YFSETQ, per germline. This CDR3 spans 14 amino acids.

The gene calls are TRBV29-1 and TRBJ1-2; a weak D match, TRBD1 (6 bases). V was clipped by 4 bases and J by 7 bases, with 13 bases between them. Per the germline V gene, CDR1 is SQVTM and CDR2 is ANQGSEA. This CDR3 has 12 amino acids. The CDR3 spells CSVVWTVGGYTF. CDR3 sequence (DNA): TGCAGCGTTGTCTGGACAGTAGGTGGCTACACCTTC.

V is TRBV6-1 and J is TRBJ2-7; TRBD1 might be the D (5 bases). Trimming left V 2 bases short and J 7 bases short, with 12 bases between. Germline V CDR1 and CDR2: MNHNS, SASEGT. The CDR3 runs to 13 residues. DNA of the CDR3: TGTGCCAGCAGTGAAACCTTTGACAGAGAGCAGTACTTC. Translation: CASSETFDREQYF.

This sequence joins TRBV10-1 and TRBJ1-5, with D maybe TRBD1 (5 bases). Per germline, CDR1 WNHNN and CDR2 SYGVQD (reference sequence). The CDR3 is 13 amino acids. The V gene lost 9 bases and the J gene lost 4 bases, with 13 bases spanning the gap. The CDR3 DNA reads TGCGCCAGTCTGACCCACAGGAATCAGCCCCAGCATTTT. This translates into CASLTHRNQPQHF.

The chain has TRBV28 and TRBJ2-2; 7 bases fit TRBD1. Germline values: CDR1 MDHEN, CDR2 SYDVKM. With 5 bases clipped from V and 5 bases from J, the junction kept 8 bases outside the gene matches. The length of the CDR3 is 15 residues. CDR3 residues: CASSPKQGRTGELFF. The CDR3 DNA reads TGTGCCAGCAGTCCGAAACAGGGGCGGACCGGGGAGCTGTTTTTT.

The CDR3 coding sequence is TGTGCCACCAGCAACCTACAGGGTTTTCCCTATGGCTACACCTTC. This translates into CATSNLQGFPYGYTF. The V gene is TRBV15, the J gene TRBJ1-2; D is perhaps TRBD1 (6 bases). Trimming removed 4 bases at V and 4 bases at J, with 16 bases between. This CDR3 contains 15 residues. Germline values: CDR1 LNHNV, CDR2 YYDKDF (reference sequence).

V gene TRBV3-1 (or the pseudogene TRBV3-2) combines with J gene TRBJ1-2; no definite D call. The germline V gene encodes CDR1 LGHDT and CDR2 YNNKEL (reference sequence). Trimming shortened V by 4 bases and J by 5 bases, and 8 bases separated the two germline ends. There are 12 residues in the CDR3. The chain's CDR3 is CASSLTRYGYTF. In DNA, the CDR3 is TGTGCCAGCAGCCTCACGCGGTATGGCTACACCTTC.

The chain recombines TRBV7-2 with TRBJ2-2; no clear D. The CDR3 consists of 14 residues. The germline CDR1 and CDR2 sequences are SGHTA and FQGNSA. With 2 bases removed from V and 5 bases from J, the gap between germline ends came to 9 bases. In DNA, the CDR3 is TGTGCCAGCAGCTTATACTTACGGACCGGGGAGCTGTTTTTT. Its translation is CASSLYLRTGELFF.

This clone was recorded only once. The chain couples TRBV19 to TRBJ2-1, with 8 bases that match TRBD2. V gave up 5 bases and J gave up 5 bases; unmatched junction bases: 11. Per the germline V gene, CDR1 is LNHDA and CDR2 is SQIVND (reference sequence). The length of the CDR3 is 16 residues. CDR3 DNA sequence: TGTGCCAGTAGTCGCCAGGGAAGCGGGGGAAACAATGAGCAGTTCTTC. Its translation: CASSRQGSGGNNEQFF.

The chain is built from TRBV7-3 and TRBJ2-1, with 8 bases aligning to TRBD2. This CDR3 has 13 residues. Trimming at V came to 2 bases and at J to 8 bases, leaving 2 bases not matched to a gene. Germline CDR1 is SGHTA and CDR2 is FQGTGA. CDR3 nucleotide sequence: TGTGCCAGCAGCTTAGCGGGAGGTGATGAGCAGTTCTTC. Translated, it gives CASSLAGGDEQFF. The variable domain in full, with the rest retrieved from reference TRBV7-3 and TRBJ2-1, is GAGVSQTPSNKVTEKGKYVELRCDPISGHTALYWYRQSLGQGPEFLIYFQGTGAADDSGLPNDRFFAVRPEGSVSTLKIQRTERGDSAVYLCASSLAGGDEQFFGPGTRLTVL.

This chain connects TRBV5-1 to TRBJ2-7, with no clear D. Germline CDR1 SGHRS, CDR2 YFSETQ. V lost 1 base to trimming and J lost 5 bases, with 16 bases between them. This CDR3 contains 15 residues. The CDR3 is CASSLMGWNLDEQYF. CDR3 coding DNA: TGCGCCAGCAGCTTGATGGGCTGGAACTTAGACGAGCAGTACTTC.

The rearrangement joins TRBV5-1 to TRBJ2-6; D is perhaps TRBD1 (6 bases). CDR1 and CDR2 (germline): SGHRS, YFSETQ. The CDR3 consists of 16 residues. V gave up 3 bases and J gave up 0 bases, with 10 bases separating them. Written as DNA, the CDR3 is TGCGCCAGCAGCTCGGGACATTCCTCTGGGGCCAACGTCCTGACTTTC. It codes for CASSSGHSSGANVLTF.

The chain recombines TRBV11-1 with TRBJ2-2; D call uncertain. Germline V lookup: CDR1 SGHAT, CDR2 FQDESV (reference sequence). This CDR3 contains 13 residues. V was trimmed by 3 bases and J by 7 bases, leaving 9 bases between them. CDR3 DNA: TGTGCCAGCAGCTTCTTTGCGGACGGGGAGCTGTTTTTT. This encodes CASSFFADGELFF.

J is TRBJ2-7 and V is TRBV3-1 (or the pseudogene TRBV3-2); TRBD2 is a possible D gene (6 bases). V lost 5 bases to trimming and J lost 5 bases, with 19 bases between them. The CDR3 is 15 residues long. Germline V gene lookup returns CDR1 LGHDT and CDR2 YNNKEL (reference sequence). Here the CDR3 reads CASSLAETVRNEQYF. DNA of the CDR3: TGTGCCAGCAGCTTAGCGGAGACAGTAAGGAACGAGCAGTACTTC.

The CDR3: CASSLGQTASTDTQYF. CDR3 nucleotides: TGCGCCAGCAGCCTCGGACAGACCGCTAGCACAGATACGCAGTATTTT. This chain connects TRBV5-1 to TRBJ2-3; weak D call: TRBD1 (6 bases). The CDR3 runs to 16 residues. CDR1 is SGHRS, CDR2 YFSETQ, per germline. Trimming left V 4 bases short and J 0 bases short, with 15 bases between.

The chain combines TRBV28 with TRBJ2-7; 8 bases are shared with TRBD1. CDR1 is MDHEN, CDR2 SYDVKM, per germline. The trim removed 4 bases at V and 1 base at J, leaving 6 bases unmatched. This CDR3 comprises 15 residues. CDR3: CASSSLGQGSYEQYF. CDR3 bases: TGTGCCAGCAGTTCCCTAGGACAGGGATCCTACGAGCAGTACTTC. Together with reference TRBV28 and TRBJ2-7, the CDR3 gives the full variable domain: DVKVTQSSRYLVKRTGEKVFLECVQDMDHENMFWYRQDPGLGLRLIYFSYDVKMKEKGDIPEGYSVSREKKERFSLILESASTNQTSMYLCASSSLGQGSYEQYFGPGTRLTVT.